The 31 T cell receptor beta chains given below trace back to one sample, sequenced in a study of post-analysis software for immune sequencing data. Notes on the study in general: In patients, roughly five TRBV segments were more frequent than in controls, with TRBV5-6, TRBV5-1 and TRBV20-1 among them.

Each TCR beta cDNA library carried unique molecular identifiers. TCRdb called the PCR reads again in MiXCR, with one record for every CDR3 protein. The profile shows around 250,000 distinct CDR3 sequences, 36% of them singletons. The antigens of these receptors remain unknown. Sequencing used blood. These receptors were taken from a girl aged 5 to 17 with multiple sclerosis.

This clonotype was observed at least ten times. The chain employs TRBV12-3 or TRBV12-4 and TRBJ1-5; D is unresolved. The ends were cut back, 6 bases at V and 0 bases at J, with 9 bases in the middle. CDR3 length equals 14 residues. CDR3 in amino acids: CASSKYYSNQPQHF. CDR3 coding DNA: TGTGCCAGCAGCAAATACTATAGCAATCAGCCCCAGCATTTT.

This rearrangement joins TRBV5-1 to TRBJ2-4; D may be TRBD1 (6 bases). The DNA end lines up better with TRBJ2-7; the J call may be wrong. The CDR3 is made up of 14 amino acids. CDR1 is SGHRS and CDR2 is YFSETQ in the germline V gene. CDR3 coding DNA: TGCGCCAGCAGCTCTAGTGGGGGCCCCTACGAGCAGTACTTC. Protein sequence: CASSSSGGPYEQYF.

Many counts were recorded for this clonotype. This chain connects TRBV19 to TRBJ2-1; unclear D gene. The CDR3 is made up of 13 amino acids. Between the trimmed V and J ends, which lost 7 bases and 2 bases, there was a span of 9 bases. CDR1 is LNHDA, CDR2 SQIVND, per germline (reference sequence). CDR3 nucleotide sequence: TGTGCCAGTAAGGACCAAACCTACAATGAGCAGTTCTTC. This codes for CASKDQTYNEQFF.

This chain connects TRBV7-2 to TRBJ1-1, with TRBD1 identical over 9 bases. The CDR3 has 14 amino acids. J was trimmed by 11 bases and V by 1 base; bases with no gene match: 8. The V gene's germline CDR1 is SGHTA and CDR2 FQGNSA. CDR3 nucleotide sequence: TGTGCCAGCAGCTTAGGGGGACAGGGCGGTCGTGCTTTCTTT. Amino acids: CASSLGGQGGRAFF.

This clonotype has a count of ten or more. This rearrangement joins TRBV4-2 to TRBJ2-3, with D possibly being TRBD1 (6 bases). Germline-derived CDR1 and CDR2 are LGHNA and YNFKEQ. The CDR3 covers 18 residues. V gave up 0 bases and J gave up 6 bases, with 22 bases separating them. CDR3 sequence reads: CASSQEAGQSLGWDTQYF. In DNA, the CDR3 is TGTGCCAGCAGCCAAGAGGCCGGACAGTCGCTGGGGTGGGATACGCAGTATTTT.

Regarding this clonotype: One junction end disagrees with the germline gene, perhaps due to a read error. The gene calls are TRBV5-1 and TRBJ2-3; D is unresolved. The germline V gene has CDR1 SGHRS and CDR2 YFSETQ. The CDR3 has 16 amino acids. CDR3 nucleotide sequence: TGCGCCAGCAGCTTAACTGGCCGAATATACACAGATACGCGGTATTTT. This gives the protein CASSLTGRIYTDTRYF. The entire variable domain, with the rest obtained from reference TRBV5-1 and TRBJ2-3, is as follows: KAGVTQTPRYLIKTRGQQVTLSCSPISGHRSVSWYQQTPGQGLQFLFEYFSETQRNKGNFPGRFSGRQFSNSRSEMNVSTLELGDSALYLCASSLTGRIYTDTRYFGPGTRLTVL.

This clonotype appeared once. This chain links TRBV5-1 with TRBJ2-1; 8 nucleotides align to TRBD2. This CDR3 is 15 amino acids long. The junction had 7 bases not matched to a gene; V was cut back by 0 bases and J by 8 bases. From germline, CDR1 is SGHRS and CDR2 YFSETQ. Here the CDR3 reads CASSLAGGQVDEQFF. CDR3 in DNA: TGCGCCAGCAGCTTGGCGGGGGGGCAGGTGGATGAGCAGTTCTTC. Looking up the rest from reference TRBV5-1 and TRBJ2-1 gives the full variable domain: KAGVTQTPRYLIKTRGQQVTLSCSPISGHRSVSWYQQTPGQGLQFLFEYFSETQRNKGNFPGRFSGRQFSNSRSEMNVSTLELGDSALYLCASSLAGGQVDEQFFGPGTRLTVL.

A few counts support this clonotype. The V and J genes are TRBV5-1 and TRBJ2-1; the D is unclear. Trimming took 3 bases from V and 8 from J, leaving 15 bases between them. Germline loops: CDR1 SGHRS, CDR2 YFSETQ. This CDR3 is 14 amino acids long. The CDR3 DNA sequence: TGCGCCAGCAGCTGGAAACTAAACCCCCATGAGCAGTTCTTC. Protein sequence: CASSWKLNPHEQFF.

This clonotype was seen ten or more times. The chain recombines TRBV12-3 or TRBV12-4 with TRBJ2-4, with D uncertain. V was cut by 6 bases and J by 3 bases, with 12 bases left in between. This CDR3 spans 14 amino acids. As DNA, the CDR3 is TGTGCCAGCAGCCCTCCCCGCGGCAAAAACATTCAGTACTTC. Translation gives CASSPPRGKNIQYF.

The chain carries TRBV29-1 and TRBJ2-7, with 8 positions matching TRBD1. CDR1 is SQVTM and CDR2 is ANQGSEA in the germline V gene. Trimming at V came to 7 bases and at J to 6 bases, leaving 8 bases not matched to a gene. This CDR3 region has 12 residues. The CDR3 DNA reads TGCAGCGCCCGGACAGGGAGCTCCGAGCAGTACTTC. Its translation: CSARTGSSEQYF.

As concerns this clonotype: A read error may be the cause here, since a much bigger clone is one base away. This chain connects TRBV12-3 or TRBV12-4 to TRBJ1-1, with 8 bases aligning to TRBD1. The CDR3 is 16 residues long. The CDR3 nucleotides read TGTACCAGCACTCGAACAGGGGGGCCTACCCACACTGAAGCTTTCTTT. Translating it yields CTSTRTGGPTHTEAFF.

This clonotype was picked up a small number of times. A much bigger clone sits one base away, suggesting this may be a read error. V is TRBV20-1 and J is TRBJ2-5, with no clear D. The CDR3 spans 12 residues. Germline V gene data show CDR1 as DFQATT and CDR2 as SNEGSKA (reference sequence). Trimming removed 2 bases from V and 11 bases from J, with 15 bases in between. CDR3 DNA: TGCAGTGCTAGAAAGGGTGTGGTTGAGCAGTACTTC. It codes for CSARKGVVEQYF.

The table lists this clonotype with a few counts. V is TRBV4-1 and J is TRBJ1-1; D not resolved. Per germline, CDR1 MGHRA and CDR2 YSYEKL. V dropped 1 base and J dropped 3 bases, with 15 bases sitting between them. CDR3 size: 16 residues. In DNA, the CDR3 is TGCGCCAGCAGCCAAGCCCCCCCGGGAAAGGACACTGAAGCTTTCTTT. Its protein product is CASSQAPPGKDTEAFF.

The chain carries TRBV29-1 and TRBJ2-1; TRBD2 aligns across 11 bases. The CDR3 runs to 16 residues. The V gene's germline CDR1 is SQVTM and CDR2 ANQGSEA. J gave up 0 bases and V 6 bases, and 7 bases lay outside the gene matches. The DNA of the CDR3 is TGCAGCGTACTCGGGACTAGCGGAGTCTCCTACAATGAGCAGTTCTTC. It is translated as CSVLGTSGVSYNEQFF.

This clonotype was observed a single time. This sequence joins TRBV20-1 and TRBJ2-7; D may be TRBD1 (6 bases). The length of the CDR3 is 14 residues. Germline V gene data show CDR1 as DFQATT and CDR2 as SNEGSKA (reference sequence). Trimming stripped 2 bases from V and 4 bases from J, with 15 bases between. The DNA for the CDR3 is TGCAGTGCTAGACTCCGCGGACAGCATTACGAGCAGTACTTC. Protein sequence: CSARLRGQHYEQYF.

The V and J genes are TRBV7-9 and TRBJ1-6; D call uncertain. The CDR3 has 14 residues. From germline, CDR1 is SEHNR and CDR2 FQNEAQ (reference sequence). The V end lost 1 base, the J end lost 10 bases, and 11 bases lay between the germline ends. The CDR3 loop is CASSLVGGWSPLHF. The CDR3, as DNA: TGTGCCAGCAGCTTAGTGGGTGGCTGGTCACCCCTCCACTTT.

The chain recombines TRBV5-1 with TRBJ2-1; D is unclear. Looked up from germline, CDR1 is SGHRS and CDR2 is YFSETQ. V was cut by 2 bases and J by 13 bases, with 10 bases left in between. This CDR3 is 11 amino acids long. The CDR3: CASSFTQTQFF. In nucleotides, the CDR3 is TGCGCCAGCAGCTTTACCCAGACCCAGTTCTTC.

The chain couples TRBV12-3 or TRBV12-4 to TRBJ2-2, with 10 bases matching TRBD2. After removal of 1 base from V and 3 bases from J, the junction contained 14 bases not matched to a gene. CDR3 length equals 20 residues. The CDR3, as DNA: TGTGCCAGCAGTTTAGGTTCTTGGCTAGCGGGAGATCAGGACACCGGGGAGCTGTTTTTT. The encoded protein is CASSLGSWLAGDQDTGELFF.

This clonotype was detected ten times or more. CDR3 sequence: CASSFKGGNQPQHF. DNA for the CDR3: TGTGCCAGCAGTTTCAAGGGAGGGAATCAGCCCCAGCATTTT. The chain is built from TRBV27 and TRBJ1-5, with no clear D. Germline-derived CDR1 and CDR2 are MNHEY and SMNVEV (reference sequence). This CDR3 comprises 14 residues. Trimming pared 3 bases from V and 4 bases from J, leaving 10 bases between.

CDR3 loop: CASSTRTGGGDEQFF. For the CDR3, the DNA is TGTGCCAGTAGTACCCGGACAGGGGGCGGCGATGAGCAGTTCTTC. The chain employs TRBV19 and TRBJ2-1, with TRBD1 matching 11 bases. Germline trimming cut 4 bases from V and 8 bases from J; bases unmatched to any gene: 7. From germline, CDR1 is LNHDA and CDR2 SQIVND (reference sequence). This CDR3 has 15 residues.

There are a few counts of this clonotype. The chain couples TRBV3-1 to TRBJ2-3; 8 bases map to TRBD2. Germline V gene sequence: CDR1 LGHDT, CDR2 YNNKEL (reference sequence). CDR3 length: 16 amino acids. The J segment lost 1 base and the V segment lost 1 base, leaving 4 bases of the junction unmatched. The CDR3 loop reads CASSQGKLAGTDTQYF. The CDR3 bases are TGTGCCAGCAGCCAAGGGAAACTAGCGGGCACAGATACGCAGTATTTT.

This clonotype came up a few times. The V call is TRBV12-3 or TRBV12-4, the J call TRBJ2-3, with TRBD1 matching over 7 bases. V shed 5 bases and J 4 bases; nucleotides not matched to a gene: 9. The CDR3 sequence is 15 residues long. In DNA form, the CDR3 reads TGTGCCAGCAGTCTCCGGGAAGGGGGCGCAGATACGCAGTATTTT. Encoded protein: CASSLREGGADTQYF.

V and J are TRBV7-2 and TRBJ2-3; D may be TRBD1 (5 bases). Trimming cost V 1 base and J 6 bases, with 14 bases left between them. The V gene's germline CDR1 is SGHTA and CDR2 FQGNSA. CDR3 length: 15 amino acids. Here the CDR3 reads CASSLEAGYDDTQYF. The CDR3, as DNA: TGTGCCAGCAGCTTAGAGGCAGGGTATGATGATACGCAGTATTTT.

This clonotype has only a few counts. A much larger clone differs from this one at a single base, so this may be a read error. The CDR3 sequence: CSASRRVPDTQYF. Here the CDR3 DNA reads TGCAGTGCTAGCAGGAGGGTCCCAGATACGCAGTATTTT. V gene TRBV20-1 combines with J gene TRBJ2-3; weak D call: TRBD2 (6 bases). V was trimmed by 3 bases and J by 4 bases, leaving 11 bases between them. CDR3 length: 13 residues. Germline CDR1 is DFQATT and CDR2 is SNEGSKA (reference sequence).

This clonotype was recorded at least ten times. This chain connects TRBV7-9 to TRBJ2-1, with D possibly being TRBD1 (5 bases). This CDR3 spans 16 amino acids. Germline CDR1 and CDR2: SEHNR and FQNEAQ (reference sequence). Trimming took 0 bases from V and 7 from J, leaving 16 bases between them. The CDR3 region has the DNA TGTGCCAGCAGCTTAGCGGCAGGGCCCCTGGCGAATGAGCAGTTCTTC. Translating it yields CASSLAAGPLANEQFF.

The chain recombines TRBV28 with TRBJ1-5, with D possibly TRBD1 on 5 matching bases. Germline CDR1 MDHEN, CDR2 SYDVKM. CDR3 length: 16 residues. The V end was cut by 1 base, the J end by 6 bases, with 16 bases between. Written as DNA, the CDR3 is TGTGCCAGCAGTTTATCCGGGGGGGGGACTAGTCAGCCCCAGCATTTT. It specifies CASSLSGGGTSQPQHF.

The V call is TRBV18, the J call TRBJ2-1, with 9 bases that match TRBD2. This CDR3 region has 17 residues. Per the germline V gene, CDR1 is KGHSH and CDR2 is LQKENI. Trimming removed 1 base from V and 2 bases from J; junction bases left unmatched: 6. DNA for the CDR3: TGTGCCAGCTCACCACAATTGGGACTAGCTACCTACAATGAGCAGTTCTTC. It encodes CASSPQLGLATYNEQFF.

V and J are TRBV18 and TRBJ2-1; 11 bases align to TRBD1. Germline CDR1 reads KGHSH; CDR2 reads LQKENI. J was trimmed by 6 bases and V by 10 bases; bases with no gene match: 14. This CDR3 comprises 16 residues. In nucleotides, the CDR3 is TGTGCCACCAGTGATGGGGGACAGGGGGGGTTCAATGAGCAGTTCTTC. Translating it yields CATSDGGQGGFNEQFF.

This clonotype was seen a few times. J is TRBJ1-1 and V is TRBV2; TRBD1 might be the D (5 bases). V lost 2 bases, J lost 5 bases, and 9 bases lay in between. The CDR3 runs to 13 residues. Germline V CDR1 and CDR2: SNHLY, FYNNEI. CDR3 sequence reads: CASSERGRTEAFF. The CDR3 DNA is TGTGCCAGCAGTGAAAGGGGACGGACTGAAGCTTTCTTT.

The chain couples TRBV28 to TRBJ2-7; no clear D gene. The CDR3 has 12 residues. Germline V gives CDR1 MDHEN, CDR2 SYDVKM. The V and J ends lost 5 bases and 13 bases respectively, with 18 bases between them. The CDR3, as DNA: TGTGCCAGCAGTCGTCAGTCTTTCGGTCTATACTTC. It encodes CASSRQSFGLYF.

This clonotype came up a few times. V is TRBV19 and J is TRBJ1-2, with TRBD1 identical over 8 bases. Germline assignment: CDR1 LNHDA and CDR2 SQIVND (reference sequence). The CDR3 extends over 15 amino acids. V gave up 6 bases and J gave up 8 bases; unmatched junction bases: 14. The CDR3 loop is CASRSHRGVSDGYTF. The CDR3 bases are TGTGCCAGTAGATCGCACAGGGGGGTCTCAGACGGCTACACCTTC.